This T cell receptor beta chain was obtained from a study of T-cell memory formation after mild COVID-19. TCRdb reanalysed the 5' RACE reads using MiXCR and keeps one entry per CDR3 protein. This table has 350,000 to 450,000 distinct CDR3 sequences, approximately 24% appearing once. Germline values: CDR1 SGHRS, CDR2 YFSETQ. Losses at the gene ends were 2 bases for V and 7 bases for J; bases not matched to a gene: 8. The CDR3 covers 15 residues. This clonotype was counted between two and nine times. The chain links TRBV5-1 to TRBJ1-4, with 7 bases lining up with TRBD1. Sequenced: PBMCs or a T cell subset sorted from them (not recorded which). This clonotype was sampled from an adult woman who had mild COVID-19 (a few samples of this study predate the infection). Cell type and time point are not known. CDR3 bases: TGCGCCAGCAGCTTTCGACAGGGAACTTCTGAAAAACTGTTTTTT. Translation gives CASSFRQGTSEKLFF.